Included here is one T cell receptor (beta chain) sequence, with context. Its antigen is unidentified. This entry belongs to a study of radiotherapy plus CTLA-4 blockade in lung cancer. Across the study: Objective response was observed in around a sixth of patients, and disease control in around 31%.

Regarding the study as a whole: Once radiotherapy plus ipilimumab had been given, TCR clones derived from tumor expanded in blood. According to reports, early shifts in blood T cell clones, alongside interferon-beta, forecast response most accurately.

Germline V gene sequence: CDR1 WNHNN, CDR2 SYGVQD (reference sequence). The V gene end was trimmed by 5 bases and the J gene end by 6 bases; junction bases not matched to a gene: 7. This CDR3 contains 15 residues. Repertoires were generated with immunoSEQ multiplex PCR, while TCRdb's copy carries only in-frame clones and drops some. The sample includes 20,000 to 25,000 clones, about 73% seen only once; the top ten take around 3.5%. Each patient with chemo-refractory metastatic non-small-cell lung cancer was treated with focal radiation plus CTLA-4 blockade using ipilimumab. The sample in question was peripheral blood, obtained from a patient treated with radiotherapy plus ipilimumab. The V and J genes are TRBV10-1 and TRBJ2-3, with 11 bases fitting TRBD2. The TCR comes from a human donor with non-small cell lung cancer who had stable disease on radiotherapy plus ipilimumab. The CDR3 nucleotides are TGCGCCAGCAGTAAGGGACTAGCGGCGCCGGATACGCAGTATTTT. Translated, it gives CASSKGLAAPDTQYF.